This T cell receptor beta chain was recorded in a study of cytomegalovirus exposure and HLA in healthy donors. The overall study: From HLA-typed donors, an early data release held tens of millions of unique TCRs.

Donors likely had unrecorded immune exposures despite being nominally healthy when sampled. The PCR had 60 Vbeta and 13 Jbeta primers. Assay: immunoSEQ multiplex PCR; the TCRdb copy retains only in-frame clones and omits some. The sample lists 200,000 or so clones, almost 85% occurring once. The CDR3 runs to 14 residues. The V end was cut by 5 bases, the J end by 0 bases, with 11 bases between. CDR1 and CDR2 from the germline V gene are MNHEY and SMNVEV (reference sequence). Study conclusions and caveats: In a later analysis, donors in an Asian-associated ancestry cluster reportedly had fewer N-insertions in productive TCRs than the cohort mean. Sequencing depth across donors, presence/absence analyses assumed, was roughly uniform.

Points on this clone: Its antigen is currently unknown.

The sample consisted of PBMCs. This TCR was sampled from a boy between 5 and 17 years old in good health and CMV-seronegative. This chain joins TRBV27 and TRBJ2-7; no clear D. CDR3 sequence reads: CASSATVSSYEQYF. DNA for the CDR3: TGTGCCAGCAGTGCGACTGTAAGCTCCTACGAGCAGTACTTC.